A single sample gave rise to the 29 T cell receptor beta chains below, sequenced in a study of identical twins. MiXCR, run by TCRdb on the 5' RACE reads, gives a single entry per CDR3 protein. The sample holds roughly 470,000 distinct CDR3 sequences; around 15% are singletons and the top ten take approximately 1%. The same data also contributed to another study, on yellow fever vaccine responses in identical twins.

The sample taken for sequencing was CD4+ T cells sorted from blood. All receptors derive from a young woman in good health.

The chain is built from TRBV10-3 and TRBJ1-3, with 7 bases identical to TRBD1. In germline, CDR1 is ENHRY, CDR2 SYGVKD. This CDR3 spans 19 amino acids. Trimming at V came to 3 bases and at J to 0 bases, leaving 14 bases not matched to a gene. Written as DNA, the CDR3 is TGTGCCATCAGTGACCTCCTGAGACAGGGCACAAACTCTGGAAACACCATATATTTT. This gives the protein CAISDLLRQGTNSGNTIYF.

The chain recombines TRBV28 with TRBJ1-2; the match to TRBD1 covers 8 bases. The junction had 12 bases not matched to a gene; V was cut back by 6 bases and J by 12 bases. Per the germline V gene, CDR1 is MDHEN and CDR2 is SYDVKM. There are 13 residues in the CDR3. The DNA of the CDR3 is TGTGCCAGCAGCCAACCGGGACAGGAGGAGCACACCTTC. Translation gives CASSQPGQEEHTF.

V is TRBV5-1 and J is TRBJ1-5; perhaps TRBD1 as D (6 bases). Germline CDR1 is SGHRS and CDR2 is YFSETQ. Deletions cut 1 base from V and 0 bases from J, with 11 bases between. This CDR3 contains 16 residues. This CDR3 is CASSLTGINSNQPQHF. The CDR3 coding sequence is TGCGCCAGCAGCTTGACAGGGATCAATAGCAATCAGCCCCAGCATTTT. The complete variable domain, with remaining parts taken from reference TRBV5-1 and TRBJ1-5, reads KAGVTQTPRYLIKTRGQQVTLSCSPISGHRSVSWYQQTPGQGLQFLFEYFSETQRNKGNFPGRFSGRQFSNSRSEMNVSTLELGDSALYLCASSLTGINSNQPQHFGDGTRLSIL.

Many counts were recorded for this clonotype. The genes are TRBV6-1 and TRBJ2-5; D is perhaps TRBD2 (6 bases). CDR3 length: 13 residues. Deletions cut 5 bases from V and 5 bases from J, with 12 bases between. Germline lookup yields CDR1 MNHNS and CDR2 SASEGT. In nucleotides, the CDR3 is TGTGCCAGCAGTCGCGGGACGGGGGAGACCCAGTACTTC. Protein: CASSRGTGETQYF.

About this clonotype itself: One end of the junction fails to match germline, which may point to a read error. V and J are TRBV24-1 and TRBJ2-2; 8 positions agree with TRBD1. Germline assignment: CDR1 KGHDR and CDR2 SFDVKD. The CDR3 sequence is 15 residues long. The CDR3 loop is CVTSDWTGYTGELFF. CDR3 bases: TGTGTCACCAGTGATTGGACAGGGTACACCGGGGAGCTGTTTTTT.

The rearrangement uses TRBV7-6 and TRBJ2-4; TRBD1 might be the D (6 bases). The CDR3 length is 13 residues. V was cut by 8 bases and J by 5 bases, with 13 bases left in between. Per the germline V gene, CDR1 is SGHVS and CDR2 is FNYEAQ. The CDR3 DNA reads as TGTGCCAGCTCTGAAAACAGGGAAAACATTCAGTACTTC. Residues: CASSENRENIQYF.

The sample holds many counts of this clonotype. The chain has TRBV18 and TRBJ2-7, with D possibly being TRBD2 (5 bases). V gave up 3 bases and J gave up 0 bases, with 18 bases separating them. CDR3 length: 17 residues. In germline, CDR1 is KGHSH, CDR2 LQKENI. For the CDR3, the DNA is TGTGCCAGCTCACCGGCGGGTACGCGCCTCCTCTCCTACGAGCAGTACTTC. Translation: CASSPAGTRLLSYEQYF.

The V call is TRBV5-1, the J call TRBJ2-3; 8 positions agree with TRBD2. V lost 0 bases and J lost 3; bases outside the gene matches: 6. This CDR3 contains 16 residues. Germline V gives CDR1 SGHRS, CDR2 YFSETQ. The CDR3 DNA reads as TGCGCCAGCAGCTTGGTTCGGGGGGGCTTTACAGATACGCAGTATTTT. As protein: CASSLVRGGFTDTQYF.

The gene calls are TRBV12-2 and TRBJ2-5. TRBV12-2 is marked as a pseudogene. The CDR3 runs 17 residues. The DNA of the CDR3 is TGTGCAAGTCGCCAACGAAAATGCGGCAGGGACCAAGAGACCCAGTACTTC. Its protein is CASRQRKCGRDQETQYF.

This chain connects TRBV20-1 to TRBJ2-5; TRBD1 aligns across 7 bases. J was trimmed by 3 bases and V by 6 bases; bases with no gene match: 7. Looked up from germline, CDR1 is DFQATT and CDR2 is SNEGSKA (reference sequence). The CDR3 loop spans 13 amino acids. Here the CDR3 reads CSAHRDRKETQYF. CDR3 nucleotides: TGCAGTGCGCATAGGGACAGAAAAGAGACCCAGTACTTC.

This clonotype came up a few times. The CDR3 loop is CASRGSATEQYF. DNA of the CDR3: TGTGCCAGCAGGGGTTCGGCTACCGAGCAGTATTTT. This chain joins TRBV2 and TRBJ2-3; D is uncertain. Trimming pared 6 bases from V and 11 bases from J, leaving 15 bases between. This CDR3 is 12 amino acids long. Germline lookup yields CDR1 SNHLY and CDR2 FYNNEI.

This clonotype was counted between two and nine times. The chain is built from TRBV2 and TRBJ2-2; D possibly matches TRBD1 or TRBD2 (5 bases each). The CDR3 loop spans 15 amino acids. Trimming stripped 3 bases from V and 5 bases from J, with 13 bases between. Germline V gene lookup returns CDR1 SNHLY and CDR2 FYNNEI. The CDR3: CASSERGSPTGELFF. In nucleotides, the CDR3 is TGTGCCAGCAGTGAGAGGGGTTCGCCTACCGGGGAGCTGTTTTTT. Based on the CDR3 plus reference TRBV2 and TRBJ2-2, the full variable domain is EPEVTQTPSHQVTQMGQEVILRCVPISNHLYFYWYRQILGQKVEFLVSFYNNEISEKSEIFDDQFSVERPDGSNFTLKIRSTKLEDSAMYFCASSERGSPTGELFFGEGSRLTVL.

V is TRBV24-1 and J is TRBJ2-7; D possibly corresponds to TRBD1 (6 bases). The V gene's germline CDR1 is KGHDR and CDR2 SFDVKD. CDR3 size: 15 residues. The V gene lost 1 base and the J gene lost 3 bases, with 12 bases spanning the gap. The CDR3 DNA reads as TGTGCCACCAGTGATTTTGGGAAGACAGGCTACGAGCAGTACTTC. This codes for CATSDFGKTGYEQYF.

The V call is TRBV5-1, the J call TRBJ2-1; 10 nucleotides agree with TRBD2. This CDR3 contains 15 residues. The V gene end was trimmed by 0 bases and the J gene end by 8 bases; junction bases not matched to a gene: 5. Germline CDR1 SGHRS, CDR2 YFSETQ. Here the CDR3 DNA reads TGCGCCAGCAGCTTGGTATTAGCGGGAGGACATGAGCAGTTCTTC. Translation: CASSLVLAGGHEQFF.

There are a few counts of this clonotype. The V and J genes are TRBV20-1 and TRBJ2-5; D is ambiguous. Germline-derived CDR1 and CDR2 are DFQATT and SNEGSKA (reference sequence). The CDR3 extends over 11 amino acids. Between the trimmed V and J ends, which lost 5 bases and 5 bases, there was a span of 9 bases. The CDR3 region is CSAPHPETQYF. CDR3 DNA: TGCAGTGCTCCACATCCCGAGACCCAGTACTTC.

This clonotype was seen a few times. The V gene is TRBV11-2, the J gene TRBJ1-1, with a weak D call TRBD1 (6 bases). Germline loops: CDR1 SGHAT, CDR2 FQNNGV. The CDR3 consists of 14 residues. V lost 6 bases and J lost 5, with 16 bases in between. The CDR3 loop reads CASSQNEGGTEAFF. The CDR3 DNA reads TGTGCCAGCAGTCAGAACGAGGGGGGAACTGAAGCTTTCTTT.

V gene TRBV6-2 or TRBV6-3 combines with J gene TRBJ2-3, with 8 bases that match TRBD1. CDR3 size: 16 residues. V was clipped by 5 bases and J by 2 bases; unmatched bases: 9. Germline assignment: CDR1 MNHEY and CDR2 SVGEGT. Here the CDR3 DNA reads TGTGCCAGCAGTCTTTCGGGACAGGAAAACACAGATACGCAGTATTTT. It is translated as CASSLSGQENTDTQYF.

The chain couples TRBV6-6 to TRBJ2-2; 7 positions match TRBD2. This CDR3 is 13 amino acids long. The trim removed 5 bases at V and 6 bases at J, leaving 3 bases unmatched. Germline V gene lookup returns CDR1 MNHNY and CDR2 SVGAGI (reference sequence). CDR3 region: CASSTLAAGELFF. Written as DNA, the CDR3 is TGTGCCAGCAGTACTCTAGCGGCCGGGGAGCTGTTTTTT.

This clonotype has a handful of counts. The chain has TRBV4-2 and TRBJ2-1, with D uncertain. Trimming left V 0 bases short and J 11 bases short, with 11 bases between. The CDR3 loop spans 13 amino acids. The germline CDR1 and CDR2 sequences are LGHNA and YNFKEQ. The CDR3 coding sequence is TGTGCCAGCAGCCAAGATGAACTCACTAAGCAGTTCTTC. This sequence encodes CASSQDELTKQFF.

This clonotype was found many times. The chain has TRBV12-3 or TRBV12-4 and TRBJ1-4; possible D gene TRBD1, 6 bases. Between the trimmed V and J ends, which lost 6 bases and 7 bases, there was a span of 18 bases. CDR3 size: 15 residues. In DNA form, the CDR3 reads TGTGCCAGCAGCCCCCAGGGGCATATATCTGAAAAACTGTTTTTT. This encodes CASSPQGHISEKLFF.

This chain links TRBV12-3 or TRBV12-4 with TRBJ2-6, with D perhaps matching TRBD2 (6 bases). V lost 6 bases to trimming and J lost 4 bases, with 10 bases between them. CDR3 length: 14 amino acids. In nucleotides, the CDR3 is TGTGCCAGCAGGGGAGGCGGGGGGGCCAACGTCCTGACTTTC. Translation: CASRGGGGANVLTF.

This clonotype was seen many times. The DNA of the CDR3 is TGTGCCAGCAGTTACTACGGCGGCTACACCTTC. Protein product: CASSYYGGYTF. The chain couples TRBV6-5 to TRBJ1-2; D not resolved. The CDR3 loop spans 11 amino acids. Germline V CDR1 and CDR2: MNHEY, SVGAGI. The ends were cut back, 1 base at V and 8 bases at J, with 5 bases in the middle.

The chain carries TRBV5-1 and TRBJ1-2, with D hard to call. CDR1 and CDR2 from the germline V gene are SGHRS and YFSETQ. V was clipped by 1 base and J by 2 bases, with 9 bases between them. This CDR3 comprises 14 residues. Here the CDR3 reads CASSLSPENYGYTF. CDR3 sequence (DNA): TGCGCCAGCAGCTTGAGTCCAGAAAACTATGGCTACACCTTC.

In its sample, this clonotype was seen a few times. The chain recombines TRBV4-3 with TRBJ1-2; 7 positions match TRBD1. The length of the CDR3 is 17 residues. J lost 3 bases, V lost 0 bases, and 10 bases had no gene match. In germline, CDR1 is LGHNA, CDR2 YSLEER. The CDR3 here is CASSQDRGPGQYYGYTF. The CDR3 DNA reads TGCGCCAGCAGCCAAGATCGGGGACCGGGACAGTACTATGGCTACACCTTC.

The chain joins TRBV27 to TRBJ2-7; 13 bases align to TRBD2. The J segment lost 7 bases and the V segment lost 3 bases, leaving 12 bases of the junction unmatched. The germline gives CDR1 MNHEY, CDR2 SMNVEV (reference sequence). This CDR3 has 17 amino acids. CDR3 sequence: CASSFRAAGLAGLEQYF. In nucleotides, the CDR3 is TGTGCCAGCAGTTTCCGGGCGGCGGGACTAGCGGGATTAGAGCAGTACTTC.

The table lists this clonotype with a few counts. The chain combines TRBV7-8 with TRBJ2-1; tentatively, D is TRBD2 (6 bases). Germline V gene data show CDR1 as SGHVS and CDR2 as FQNEAQ. The CDR3 runs to 16 residues. V dropped 2 bases and J dropped 0 bases, with 11 bases sitting between them. This CDR3 reads CASSLREAGSYNEQFF. The CDR3 DNA follows: TGTGCCAGCAGCTTAAGAGAAGCGGGCTCCTACAATGAGCAGTTCTTC.

The gene calls are TRBV12-3 or TRBV12-4 and TRBJ1-4; D uncertain. This CDR3 comprises 11 residues. Trimming took off 6 bases at V and 10 bases at J, with 9 bases between the two ends. The CDR3 reads CASSSPGKLFF. CDR3 nucleotides: TGTGCCAGCAGCTCACCGGGAAAACTGTTTTTT.

This clonotype has just a few counts. J is TRBJ1-3 and V is TRBV6-1; D uncertain. V dropped 8 bases and J dropped 0 bases, with 11 bases sitting between them. The CDR3 has 14 amino acids. CDR1 is MNHNS, CDR2 SASEGT, per germline. The CDR3 sequence: CASGSSFSGNTIYF. As DNA, the CDR3 is TGTGCCAGCGGTAGCAGTTTCTCTGGAAACACCATATATTTT.

J is TRBJ2-2 and V is TRBV5-6, with D tentatively TRBD2 (6 bases). There are 15 residues in the CDR3. Germline V CDR1 and CDR2: SGHDT, YYEEEE. Trimming took off 4 bases at V and 2 bases at J, with 12 bases between the two ends. The CDR3 loop is CASSPGGFNTGELFF. In DNA, the CDR3 is TGTGCCAGCAGCCCCGGGGGTTTCAACACCGGGGAGCTGTTTTTT.